This TCR beta chain emerged from a study of breast tumors, draining lymph nodes, adjacent tissues. The germline V gene has CDR1 LNHDA and CDR2 SQIVND (reference sequence). The junction had 10 bases not matched to a gene; V was cut back by 7 bases and J by 3 bases. The CDR3 totals 17 residues. Whole-study results and caveats: That most tumor T cells come from lymph nodes remained unproven.

The lymph nodes were axillary draining lymph nodes from breast cancer patients. TCRdb used MiXCR to reprocess the multiplex PCR reads, holding one entry per CDR3 protein. The data contain 200,000 or so distinct CDR3 sequences, 25% to 40% of them singletons. In its sample, this clonotype was seen many times. Its antigen is unknown. The receptor comes from a female donor with breast cancer. Some clones in this sample may be carry-over from other donors' samples. V is TRBV19 and J is TRBJ2-6; 9 positions match TRBD2. The material sequenced was axillary lymph node tissue. CDR3 bases: TGTGCCAGTACGGGCCTAGCGGGAACTGATGGGGCCAACGTCCTGACTTTC. It specifies CASTGLAGTDGANVLTF.